This TCR beta chain was captured in a study of CD8+ T cells in alopecia areata. Whole-study context: Affected scalp percentage gauged treated patients' severity.

The sample's treatment: oral pan-JAK inhibitor, 5-10 mg twice daily. Cell sorting on a FACSAria was used to separate CD4+ and CD8+ T cells from the PBMCs. Whole-study findings and limits: Researchers reported that TCR sharing among patients proved less clear than in mice, possibly HLA-linked. Normal skin's resident alphabeta T cells are sequenced alongside lesional scalp T cells.

Following extraction, RNA underwent reverse transcription to cDNA, which served as the sequencing template. Profiled with immunoSEQ multiplex PCR; TCRdb holds only in-frame clones, not every one. The sample contains some 170,000 clones, 53% of which appear only once. On this clone itself: Its antigen is unknown.

The CDR3 has 14 amino acids. CDR1 MGHRA and CDR2 YSYEKL come from the germline V gene. V was clipped by 4 bases and J by 2 bases, with 12 bases between them. The chain carries TRBV4-1 and TRBJ2-7; D possibly uses TRBD1 or TRBD2 (5 bases each). The source material was CD8+ T cells sorted from blood, sampled at week 24, from a patient treated with tofacitinib. The source is a human donor with alopecia areata. The CDR3 reads CASSLGEGPYEQYF. The CDR3 nucleotides are TGCGCCAGCAGCCTAGGCGAGGGGCCCTACGAGCAGTACTTC.